This T cell receptor (beta chain) came from a study of T and B cells in COVID-19 patients. The wider study: Peripheral blood came from COVID-19 patients with active infection or after recovery. Median age was around 35 years in the recovered cohort and 67 years in the active-infection cohort.

Trimming removed 8 bases from V and 5 bases from J; junction bases left unmatched: 6. CDR1 and CDR2 from the germline V gene are WNHNN and SYGVQD (reference sequence). The length of the CDR3 is 13 residues. From blood, about 250-500 ng of genomic DNA served as TRB template. Multiplex PCR with BIOMED2 TRB-A/B primer pools amplified TRB rearrangements. MiXCR was run by TCRdb on the multiplex PCR reads, yielding one entry per CDR3 protein. This repertoire shows about 20,000 distinct CDR3 sequences, over 25% found once; its top ten account for approximately 2.9%. The sample holds a few counts of this clonotype.

This chain uses TRBV10-1 with TRBJ2-1; 7 positions agree with TRBD2. The sequence was collected from a human donor who had recovered from COVID-19. Sequences were obtained from blood. For the CDR3, the DNA is TGCGCCAGCGCAAGCGGGGCAAACAATGAGCAGTTCTTC. It translates to CASASGANNEQFF.